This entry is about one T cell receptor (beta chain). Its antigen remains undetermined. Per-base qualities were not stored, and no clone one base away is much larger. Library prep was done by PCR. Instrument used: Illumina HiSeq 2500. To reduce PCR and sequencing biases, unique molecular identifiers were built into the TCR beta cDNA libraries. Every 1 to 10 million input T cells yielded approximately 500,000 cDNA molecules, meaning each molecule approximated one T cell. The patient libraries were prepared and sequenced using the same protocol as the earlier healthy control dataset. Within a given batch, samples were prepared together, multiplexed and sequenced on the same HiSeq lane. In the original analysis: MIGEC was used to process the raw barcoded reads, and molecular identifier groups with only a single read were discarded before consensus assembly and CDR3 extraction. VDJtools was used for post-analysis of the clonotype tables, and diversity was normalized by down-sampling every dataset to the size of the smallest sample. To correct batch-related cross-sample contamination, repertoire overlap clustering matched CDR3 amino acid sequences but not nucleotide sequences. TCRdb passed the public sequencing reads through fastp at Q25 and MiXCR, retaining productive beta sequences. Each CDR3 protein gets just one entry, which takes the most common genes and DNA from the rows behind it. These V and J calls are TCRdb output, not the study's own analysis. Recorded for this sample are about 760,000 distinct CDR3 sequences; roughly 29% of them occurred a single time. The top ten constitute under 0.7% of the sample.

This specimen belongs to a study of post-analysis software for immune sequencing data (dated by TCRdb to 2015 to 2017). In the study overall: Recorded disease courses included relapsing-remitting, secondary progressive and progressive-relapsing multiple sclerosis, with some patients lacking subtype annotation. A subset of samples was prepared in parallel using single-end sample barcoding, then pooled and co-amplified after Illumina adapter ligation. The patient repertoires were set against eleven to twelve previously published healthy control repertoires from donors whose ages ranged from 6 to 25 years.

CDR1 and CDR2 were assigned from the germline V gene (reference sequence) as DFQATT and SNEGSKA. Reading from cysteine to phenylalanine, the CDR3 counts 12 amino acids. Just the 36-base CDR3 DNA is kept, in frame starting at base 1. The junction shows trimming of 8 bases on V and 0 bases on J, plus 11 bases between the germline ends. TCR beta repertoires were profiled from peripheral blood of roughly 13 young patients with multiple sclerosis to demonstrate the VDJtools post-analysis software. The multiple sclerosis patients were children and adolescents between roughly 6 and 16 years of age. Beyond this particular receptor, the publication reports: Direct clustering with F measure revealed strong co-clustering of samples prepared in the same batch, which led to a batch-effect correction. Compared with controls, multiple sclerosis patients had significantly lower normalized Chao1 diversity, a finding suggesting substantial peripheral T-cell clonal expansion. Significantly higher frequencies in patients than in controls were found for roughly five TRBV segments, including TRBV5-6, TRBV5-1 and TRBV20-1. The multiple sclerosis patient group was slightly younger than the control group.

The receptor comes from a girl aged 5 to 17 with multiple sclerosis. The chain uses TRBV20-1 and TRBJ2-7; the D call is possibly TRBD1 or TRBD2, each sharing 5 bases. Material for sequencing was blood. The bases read TGCAGTACTTCCGGGGCCTCCTACGAGCAGTACTTC. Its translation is CSTSGASYEQYF.